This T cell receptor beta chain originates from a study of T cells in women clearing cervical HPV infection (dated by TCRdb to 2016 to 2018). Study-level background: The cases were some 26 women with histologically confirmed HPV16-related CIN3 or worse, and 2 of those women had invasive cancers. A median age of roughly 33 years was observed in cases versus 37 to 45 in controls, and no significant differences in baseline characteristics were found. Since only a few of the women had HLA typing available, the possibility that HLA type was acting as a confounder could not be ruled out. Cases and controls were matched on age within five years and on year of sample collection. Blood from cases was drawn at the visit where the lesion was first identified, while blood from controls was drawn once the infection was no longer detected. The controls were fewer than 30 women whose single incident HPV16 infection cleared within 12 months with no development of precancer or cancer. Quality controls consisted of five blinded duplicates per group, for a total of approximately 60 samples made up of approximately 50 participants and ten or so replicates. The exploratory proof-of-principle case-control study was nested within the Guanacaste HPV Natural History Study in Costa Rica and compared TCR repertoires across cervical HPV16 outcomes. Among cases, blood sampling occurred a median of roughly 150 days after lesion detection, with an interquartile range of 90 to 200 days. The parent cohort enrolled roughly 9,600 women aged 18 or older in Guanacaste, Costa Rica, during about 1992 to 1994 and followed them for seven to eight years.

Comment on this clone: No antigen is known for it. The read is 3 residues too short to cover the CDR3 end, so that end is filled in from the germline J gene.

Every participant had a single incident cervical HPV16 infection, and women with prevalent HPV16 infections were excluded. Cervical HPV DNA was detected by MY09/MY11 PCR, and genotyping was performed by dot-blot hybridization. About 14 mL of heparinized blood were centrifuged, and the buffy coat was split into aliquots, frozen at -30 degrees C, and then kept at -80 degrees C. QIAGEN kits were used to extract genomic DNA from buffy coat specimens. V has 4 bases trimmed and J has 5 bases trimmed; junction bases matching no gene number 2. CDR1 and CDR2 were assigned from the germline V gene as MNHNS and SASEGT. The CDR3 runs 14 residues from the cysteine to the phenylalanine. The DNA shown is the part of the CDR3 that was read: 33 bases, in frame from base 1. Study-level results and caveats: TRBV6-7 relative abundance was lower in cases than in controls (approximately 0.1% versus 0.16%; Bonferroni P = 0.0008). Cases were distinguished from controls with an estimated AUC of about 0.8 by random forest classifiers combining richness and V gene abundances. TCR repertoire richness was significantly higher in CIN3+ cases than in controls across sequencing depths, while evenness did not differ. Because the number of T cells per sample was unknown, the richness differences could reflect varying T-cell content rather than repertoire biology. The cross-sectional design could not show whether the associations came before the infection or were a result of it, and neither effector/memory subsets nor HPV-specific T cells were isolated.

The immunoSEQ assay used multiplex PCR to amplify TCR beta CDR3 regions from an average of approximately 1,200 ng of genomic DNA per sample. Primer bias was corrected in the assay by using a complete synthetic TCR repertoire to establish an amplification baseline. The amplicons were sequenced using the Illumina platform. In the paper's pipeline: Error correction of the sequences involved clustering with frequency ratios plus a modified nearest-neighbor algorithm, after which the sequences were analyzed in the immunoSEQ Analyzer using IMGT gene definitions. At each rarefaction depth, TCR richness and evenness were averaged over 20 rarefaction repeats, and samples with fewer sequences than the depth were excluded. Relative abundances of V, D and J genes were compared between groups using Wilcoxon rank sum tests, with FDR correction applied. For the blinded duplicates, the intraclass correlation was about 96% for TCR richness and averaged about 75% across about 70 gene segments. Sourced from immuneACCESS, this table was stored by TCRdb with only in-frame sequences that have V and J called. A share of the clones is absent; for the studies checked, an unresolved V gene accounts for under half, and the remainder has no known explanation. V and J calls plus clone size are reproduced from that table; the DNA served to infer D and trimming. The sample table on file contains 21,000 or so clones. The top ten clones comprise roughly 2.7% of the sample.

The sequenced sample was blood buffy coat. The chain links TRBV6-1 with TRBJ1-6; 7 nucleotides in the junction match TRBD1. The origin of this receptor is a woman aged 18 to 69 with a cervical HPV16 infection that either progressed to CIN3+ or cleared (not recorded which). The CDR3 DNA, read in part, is TGTGCCAGCAGTGCGACAGGGCATAATTCACCC. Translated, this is CASSATGHNSP. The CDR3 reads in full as CASSATGHNSPLHF.